Listed below are T cell receptor beta chains from one sample, sequenced in a study of breast tumors, draining lymph nodes, adjacent tissues. TCRdb reprocessed the multiplex PCR reads with MiXCR, giving one entry per CDR3 protein. Here the sample spans 120,000 to 150,000 distinct CDR3 sequences, 32% being singletons. Specimen: axillary lymph node tissue. These TCRs come from a female donor with breast cancer. Some clones in this sample may be carry-over from other donors' samples. Both conserved end residues are part of each CDR3. The D gene is left open where the match is weak. Where a row states a size, it is once, few, many or the class of an expanded clone; other rows omit it.

CDR3 | DNA | D | J | V | size
CAIAAGDGYTF | TGTGCCATCGCGGCGGGGGATGGCTACACCTTC | - | TRBJ1-2 | TRBV24-1 | many
CSVERQRVSYGYTF | TGCAGCGTTGAGCGACAGAGGGTTAGCTATGGCTACACCTTC | - | TRBJ1-2 | TRBV29-1 | once
CASSYSTDSTRGYNSPLHF | TGTGCCAGCAGTTACTCTACAGATTCGACCCGGGGCTATAATTCACCCCTCCACTTT | - | TRBJ1-6 | TRBV6-6 | many
CAWRGGQDNYGHTF | TGTGCCTGGAGGGGGGGACAGGATAACTATGGCCACACCTTC | TRBD1 | TRBJ1-2 | TRBV30 | -
CASSFSVRNSPLHF | TGTGCCAGCAGTTTTAGCGTTCGCAATTCACCCCTCCACTTT | - | TRBJ1-6 | TRBV27 | many
CSVHRTGGASGELFF | TGCAGCGTGCATAGGACAGGGGGCGCCTCCGGGGAGCTGTTTTTT | TRBD1 | TRBJ2-2 | TRBV29-1 | many
CASSQNRGSNEKLFF | TGTGCCAGCAGCCAGAATAGGGGGTCGAATGAAAAACTGTTTTTT | - | TRBJ1-4 | TRBV5-8 | many
CASSRDRGLEKLFF | TGTGCCAGCAGCCGCGACAGGGGGCTAGAAAAACTGTTTTTT | TRBD1 | TRBJ1-4 | TRBV14 | many
CASRAGLTGNTIYF | TGTGCCAGCAGGGCGGGACTTACTGGAAACACCATATATTTT | - | TRBJ1-3 | TRBV6-5 | many
CASSYGGGSRGATDTQYF | TGTGCCAGCAGTTATGGTGGCGGTTCGAGGGGGGCCACAGATACGCAGTATTTT | - | TRBJ2-3 | TRBV6-5 | many